One TCR beta chain is described in this entry. The antigen is unknown. The DNA ends 3 residues before the CDR3 does, and the rest of the CDR3 is filled in from the germline J gene. This CDR3 region has 16 residues. With V trimmed by 4 bases and J by 3 bases, 6 bases remained unmatched. Germline values: CDR1 SGHRS, CDR2 YFSETQ. The data were obtained in a study of T cells in women clearing cervical HPV infection. Overall study context: Cases: HPV16-related CIN3 or worse on histology, a couple of invasive cancers. HLA type could not be excluded as a confounder. Study results and caveats: Cases carried less TRBV6-7 than controls: about 0.1% versus 0.15%.

Assay used: immunoSEQ multiplex PCR; TCRdb lists only in-frame clones, some missing. The sample has roughly 42,000 clones. Prevalent HPV16 infections were excluded; only incident single HPV16 infections included. The chain employs TRBV5-1 and TRBJ2-3, with 12 bases matching TRBD2. Sequencing was done on a sample of blood buffy coat. The sequence was obtained from a woman between 18 and 70 years old with a cervical HPV16 infection that either progressed to CIN3+ or cleared (not recorded which). The CDR3 DNA, read in part, is TGCGCCAGCAGCCTGCCTCTAGCGGGGGGGACAGATACG. Translated: CASSLPLAGGTDT. The full CDR3 sequence reads CASSLPLAGGTDTQYF.